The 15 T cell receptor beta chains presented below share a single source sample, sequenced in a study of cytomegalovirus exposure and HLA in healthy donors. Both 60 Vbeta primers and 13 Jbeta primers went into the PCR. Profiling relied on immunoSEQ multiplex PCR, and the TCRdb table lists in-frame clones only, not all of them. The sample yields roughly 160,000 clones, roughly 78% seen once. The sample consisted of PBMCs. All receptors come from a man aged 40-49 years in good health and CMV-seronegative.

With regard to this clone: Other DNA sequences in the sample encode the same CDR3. The CDR3 nucleotides read TGTGCCAGCAGTTTCCGCAGGGCAGCTGCTTTCTTT. Translating gives CASSFRRAAAFF. V is TRBV28 and J is TRBJ1-1; TRBD1 might be the D (5 bases). Germline lookup yields CDR1 MDHEN and CDR2 SYDVKM. The CDR3 loop spans 12 amino acids. V gave up 3 bases and J gave up 11 bases, with 13 bases separating them.

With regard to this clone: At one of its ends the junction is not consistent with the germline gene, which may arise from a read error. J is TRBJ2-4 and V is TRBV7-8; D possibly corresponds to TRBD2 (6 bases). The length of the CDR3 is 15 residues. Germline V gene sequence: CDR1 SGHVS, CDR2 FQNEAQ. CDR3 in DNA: TGTGCCAGCAGCTTTAGCGAACTAGCCAAAAACAGTCAGTACTTC. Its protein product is CASSFSELAKNSQYF. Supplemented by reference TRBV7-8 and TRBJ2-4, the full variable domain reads GAGVSQSPRYKVAKRGQDVALRCDPISGHVSLFWYQQALGQGPEFLTYFQNEAQLDKSGLPSDRFFAERPEGSVSTLKIQRTQQEDSAVYLCASSFSELAKNSQYFGAGTRLSVL.

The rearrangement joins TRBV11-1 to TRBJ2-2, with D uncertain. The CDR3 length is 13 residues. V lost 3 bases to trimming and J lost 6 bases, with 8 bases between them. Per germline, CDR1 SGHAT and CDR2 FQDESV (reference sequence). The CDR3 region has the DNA TGTGCCAGCAGCTTGGCTCCCGCCGGGGAGCTGTTTTTT. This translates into CASSLAPAGELFF.

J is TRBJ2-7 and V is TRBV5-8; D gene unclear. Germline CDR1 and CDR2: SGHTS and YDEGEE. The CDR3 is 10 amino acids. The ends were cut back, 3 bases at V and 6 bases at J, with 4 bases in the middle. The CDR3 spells CASSYSEQYF. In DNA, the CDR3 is TGTGCCAGCAGCTACTCCGAGCAGTACTTC.

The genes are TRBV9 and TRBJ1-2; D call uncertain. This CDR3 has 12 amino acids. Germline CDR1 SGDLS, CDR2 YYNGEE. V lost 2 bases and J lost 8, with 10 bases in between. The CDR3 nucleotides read TGTGCCAGCAGCGTGGGTGGAGGCGGCTACACCTTC. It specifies CASSVGGGGYTF.

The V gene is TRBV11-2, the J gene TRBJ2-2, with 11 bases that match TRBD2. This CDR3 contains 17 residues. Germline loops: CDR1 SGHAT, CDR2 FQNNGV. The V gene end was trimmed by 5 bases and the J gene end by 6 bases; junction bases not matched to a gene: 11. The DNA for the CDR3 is TGTGCCAGCAGCCCCCTCCAAAGACTAGCGGGATCCGGGGAGCTGTTTTTT. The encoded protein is CASSPLQRLAGSGELFF.

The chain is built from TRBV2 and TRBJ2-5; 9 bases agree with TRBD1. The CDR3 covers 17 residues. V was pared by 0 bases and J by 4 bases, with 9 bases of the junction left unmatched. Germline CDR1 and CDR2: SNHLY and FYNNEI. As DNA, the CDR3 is TGTGCCAGCAGTGAAGCCGGCGGGACAGGGAGTCGAGAGACCCAGTACTTC. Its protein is CASSEAGGTGSRETQYF.

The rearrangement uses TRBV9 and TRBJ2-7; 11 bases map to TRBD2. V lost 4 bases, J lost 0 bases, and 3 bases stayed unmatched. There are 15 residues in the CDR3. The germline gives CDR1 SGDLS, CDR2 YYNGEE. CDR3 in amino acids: CASSSLAGGSYEQYF. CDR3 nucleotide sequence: TGTGCCAGCAGCTCGCTAGCGGGAGGCTCCTACGAGCAGTACTTC.

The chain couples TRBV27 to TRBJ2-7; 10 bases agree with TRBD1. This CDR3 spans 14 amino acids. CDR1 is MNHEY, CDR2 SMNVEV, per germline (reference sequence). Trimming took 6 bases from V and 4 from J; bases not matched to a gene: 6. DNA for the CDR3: TGTGCCAGCAGGGGCCCGGGACAGGGGTACGAGCAGTACTTC. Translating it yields CASRGPGQGYEQYF.

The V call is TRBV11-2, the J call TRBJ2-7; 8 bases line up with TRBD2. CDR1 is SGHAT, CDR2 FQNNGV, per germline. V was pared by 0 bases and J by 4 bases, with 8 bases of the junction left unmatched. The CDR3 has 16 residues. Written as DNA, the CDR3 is TGTGCCAGCAGCTTAGATCGGGGACTAGGTCTATACGAGCAGTACTTC. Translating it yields CASSLDRGLGLYEQYF.

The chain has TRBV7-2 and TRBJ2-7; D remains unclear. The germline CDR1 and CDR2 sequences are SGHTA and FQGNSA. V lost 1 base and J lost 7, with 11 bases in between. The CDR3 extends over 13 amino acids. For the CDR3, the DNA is TGTGCCAGCAGCTTAGAACTGCCAGGTGAGCAGTACTTC. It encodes CASSLELPGEQYF. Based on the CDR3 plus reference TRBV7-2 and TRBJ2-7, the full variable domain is GAGVSQSPSNKVTEKGKDVELRCDPISGHTALYWYRQSLGQGLEFLIYFQGNSAPDKSGLPSDRFSAERTGGSVSTLTIQRTQQEDSAVYLCASSLELPGEQYFGPGTRLTVT.

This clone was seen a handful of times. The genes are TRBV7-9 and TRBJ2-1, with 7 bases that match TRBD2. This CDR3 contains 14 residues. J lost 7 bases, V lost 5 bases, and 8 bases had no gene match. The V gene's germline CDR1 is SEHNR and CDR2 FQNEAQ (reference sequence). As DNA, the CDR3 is TGTGCCAGCAGCAACCGGGCAGCGGGGAATGAGCAGTTCTTC. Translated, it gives CASSNRAAGNEQFF.

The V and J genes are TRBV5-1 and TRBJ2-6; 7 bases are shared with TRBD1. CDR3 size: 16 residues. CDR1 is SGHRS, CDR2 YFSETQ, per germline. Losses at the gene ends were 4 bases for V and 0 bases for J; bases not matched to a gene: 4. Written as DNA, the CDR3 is TGCGCCAGCAGCAGGACAGGATTCTCTGGGGCCAACGTCCTGACTTTC. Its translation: CASSRTGFSGANVLTF.

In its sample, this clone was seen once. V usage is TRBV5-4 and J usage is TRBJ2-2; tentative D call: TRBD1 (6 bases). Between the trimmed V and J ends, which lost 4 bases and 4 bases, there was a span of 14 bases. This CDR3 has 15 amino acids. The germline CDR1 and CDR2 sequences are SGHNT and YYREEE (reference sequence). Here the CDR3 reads CASSPLGAGTGELFF. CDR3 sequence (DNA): TGTGCCAGCAGCCCCTTGGGGGCGGGCACCGGGGAGCTGTTTTTT.

In DNA, the CDR3 is TGCGCCAGCAGCTTATCGCCGGGACTAGTTTCCTACAATGAGCAGTTCTTC. As protein: CASSLSPGLVSYNEQFF. The gene calls are TRBV5-1 and TRBJ2-1, with TRBD2 identical over 8 bases. V was pared by 2 bases and J by 1 base, with 8 bases of the junction left unmatched. This CDR3 has 17 residues. The germline V gene encodes CDR1 SGHRS and CDR2 YFSETQ.